The 3 T cell receptor beta chains listed next were all sequenced from one sample in a study of regulatory T cells in long-lasting Graves disease. Assembly of TCR beta libraries relied on iRepertoire HTBI primers together with Arm-PCR of CDR3 regions. TCRdb processed the multiplex PCR reads anew with MiXCR; each CDR3 protein has one entry. The table shows approximately 400,000 distinct CDR3 sequences, with about a sixth occurring only once. The time point denotes: newly diagnosed GD, antithyroid drugs for less than 3 months. TCR sequences were obtained from RNA taken from PBMCs. Sequencing used peripheral blood mononuclear cells (PBMCs), obtained at new diagnosis, from a patient treated with antithyroid drugs. Source of these receptors: a female donor with Graves disease.

Note on this clonotype: It may be a read error: a sequence one base away is much more abundant. The V gene is TRBV7-2, the J gene TRBJ1-4; D might be TRBD1 (5 bases). This CDR3 comprises 15 residues. Germline lookup yields CDR1 SGHTA and CDR2 FQGNSA. This CDR3 reads CACSPSQELNEKLFF. The CDR3 region has the DNA TGTGCCTGCAGCCCCTCACAGGAGTTGAATGAAAAACTGTTTTTT.

The sample holds many counts of this clonotype. V gene TRBV29-1 combines with J gene TRBJ2-7, with unresolved D. The CDR3 is 14 residues long. Germline V CDR1 and CDR2: SQVTM, ANQGSEA. Trimming removed 1 base from V and 0 bases from J, with 10 bases in between. The CDR3 DNA follows: TGCAGCGTTGAAGTAGATGGGGTCTCCTACGAGCAGTACTTC. The encoded protein is CSVEVDGVSYEQYF.

This clonotype has ten or more counts. The chain couples TRBV5-5 to TRBJ1-1, with TRBD1 as a possible D gene (6 bases). V was shortened by 2 bases and J by 4 bases, with 18 bases between the two germline ends. The CDR3 has 16 amino acids. Germline V lookup: CDR1 SGHKS, CDR2 YYEKEE (reference sequence). CDR3 sequence (DNA): TGTGCCAGCAGCTTTTCTACGGGGGCAGGAATCACTGAAGCTTTCTTT. It translates to CASSFSTGAGITEAFF.